Listed here are 26 T cell receptor delta chains from one sample, sequenced in a study of gamma delta lymphoproliferative disorders and STAT genes. TCRdb reprocessed the multiplex PCR reads through CATT. The sample has some 730 delta-chain clones; less than 3.5% are singletons. Sequencing used genomic DNA taken from PBMCs of patients and controls. Sequences were obtained from blood. These TCRs come from a human donor in good health.

This clone was counted between two and nine times. V usage is TRDV2 and J usage is TRDJ1; TRDD3 matches at 8 bases. Germline assignment: CDR1 GEAIGNYY and CDR2 EKD. J lost 4 bases, V lost 2 bases, and 11 bases had no gene match. CDR3 length: 16 residues. This CDR3 is CACDKVGDPVGDKLIF. The CDR3 DNA follows: TGTGCCTGTGACAAGGTGGGGGATCCCGTGGGCGATAAACTCATCTTT.

Comment on this clone: A single base is all that separates this from a far larger clone, so a read error is likely. Additional DNA sequences in this sample encode the identical CDR3. The genes are TRDV2 and TRDJ3; 7 bases fit TRDD3. The CDR3 sequence is 21 residues long. V was pared by 3 bases and J by 0 bases, with 16 bases of the junction left unmatched. The germline gives CDR1 GEAIGNYY, CDR2 EKD. The CDR3 region is CACDSSDTGGTSSWDTRQMFF. Written as DNA, the CDR3 is TGTGCCTGTGACTCTTCGGATACGGGGGGAACGAGCTCCTGGGACACCCGACAGATGTTTTTC.

Details on this clone: TCRdb shows a much larger clone's protein in place of this DNA's translation, and the two differ at residue 22, likely through a read error; the protein shown is translated from the DNA. The chain recombines TRDV1 with TRDJ1, with 8 nucleotides matching TRDD3. CDR1 and CDR2 (germline): TSWWSYY, QGS. The CDR3 sequence is 24 residues long. The CDR3 DNA sequence: TGTGCTCTTGGGGAACCGAAGCGGTTCCTGACCCATCTGGGGGACCAGGCGTACACCGATAAACACATCTTT. It specifies CALGEPKRFLTHLGDQAYTDKHIF.

This clone was seen only a few times. A far larger clone is off by one base, so a read error is likely. At the DNA level, this CDR3 is encoded by other sequences in the same sample as well. This chain joins TRDV2 and TRDJ3, with 10 bases lining up with TRDD3. The CDR3 consists of 19 residues. Germline CDR1 and CDR2: GEAIGNYY and EKD. CDR3 protein: CACDTLGDKESWDTRQMFF. In DNA, the CDR3 is TGTGCTTGTGACACTCTGGGGGATAAGGAGTCCTGGGACACCCGACAGATGTTTTTC.

About this clone itself: With a far larger clone one base away, a read error is the likely cause. Distinct nucleotide sequences in the sample also encode this CDR3. This chain links TRDV1 with TRDJ1; 8 nucleotides align to TRDD3. The CDR3 runs 24 residues. From germline, CDR1 is TSWWSYY and CDR2 QGS. CDR3 DNA sequence: TGTGCTCTCGGGGAACCGAAGCGGTTCCTGACCCATCTGGGGGACCAGGCGTACACCGATAAACTCATCTTT. Translated, it gives CALGEPKRFLTHLGDQAYTDKLIF.

This clone showed up many times. The protein TCRdb lists belongs to a much larger clone and differs from this DNA's translation at residue 3, which points to a read error; the protein shown is made from the DNA. This rearrangement joins TRDV2 to TRDJ3; 10 bases are a match to TRDD3. Per germline, CDR1 GEAIGNYY and CDR2 EKD. The CDR3 loop spans 19 amino acids. CDR3 coding DNA: TGTGCCCGTGACACTCTGGGGGATAAGGAGTCCTGGGACACCCGACAGATGTTTTTC. Residues: CARDTLGDKESWDTRQMFF.

About this clone itself: A read error likely explains this, since a far larger clone differs by one base. The sample has other DNA sequences that encode this CDR3 too. The V call is TRDV2, the J call TRDJ2; no clear D. Germline lookup yields CDR1 GEAIGNYY and CDR2 EKD. This CDR3 comprises 13 residues. With 4 bases removed from V and 3 bases from J, the gap between germline ends came to 8 bases. The CDR3 region has the DNA TGTGCCTGTGATACCGGAGTGACAGCACAACTCTTCTTT. It is translated as CACDTGVTAQLFF.

The sample holds a few counts of this clone. The protein recorded in TCRdb matches a much larger clone and deviates from this DNA's translation at residues 3 and 17, suggesting a read error; the protein here is obtained by translating the DNA. This chain links TRDV2 with TRDJ3; 10 bases are shared with TRDD3. Germline V gene lookup returns CDR1 GEAIGNYY and CDR2 EKD. The CDR3 is 19 residues long. This CDR3 is CARDTLGDKESWDTRQTFF. CDR3 nucleotide sequence: TGTGCCCGTGACACTCTGGGGGATAAGGAGTCCTGGGACACCCGACAGACGTTTTTC.

This clone was counted between two and nine times. TCRdb records a much larger clone's protein for this DNA, with a difference at residue 16 that likely arises from a read error; the protein given is the translation of the DNA. V usage is TRDV2 and J usage is TRDJ3; 8 bases are shared with TRDD3. This CDR3 region has 18 residues. Germline CDR1 and CDR2: GEAIGNYY and EKD. CDR3: CACVTLGGSSWDTRQTFF. The CDR3 region has the DNA TGTGCCTGTGTCACACTGGGGGGAAGCTCCTGGGACACCCGACAGACGTTTTTC.

Sample share makes this clone medium-sized (0.01 to 0.1%). One base separates it from a far larger clone, so it is likely a read error. This chain links TRDV2 with TRDJ3, with D maybe TRDD3 (6 bases). The CDR3 is 18 residues long. Germline V gene data show CDR1 as GEAIGNYY and CDR2 as EKD. The germline V and J ends were trimmed by 5 bases and 0 bases, with 16 bases remaining between them. The CDR3 protein is CACVTPGGSSWDTRQMFF. As DNA, the CDR3 is TGTGCCTGTGTCACACCGGGGGGAAGCTCCTGGGACACCCGACAGATGTTTTTC.

On this clone: TCRdb attributes to this sequence the protein of a much larger clone, which differs from the DNA translation at residue 16; a read error is likely, and the protein displayed is translated from the DNA. This chain joins TRDV2 and TRDJ3; TRDD3 agrees at 9 bases. Germline V gene sequence: CDR1 GEAIGNYY, CDR2 EKD. This CDR3 is built from 19 residues. The DNA for the CDR3 is TGTGCCTGTTCTTTACTGGGGGACGAAAGCTCCTGGGACACCCGACCGATGTTTTTC. It is translated as CACSLLGDESSWDTRPMFF.

This clone is categorized as medium-sized (0.01 to 0.1%). The mismatch at residue 7 between this DNA's translation and the TCRdb protein of a much larger clone likely reflects a read error; the protein shown is translated from the DNA. This chain uses TRDV2 with TRDJ3; TRDD3 is a possible D gene (5 bases). The CDR3 spans 18 residues. Trimming took off 5 bases at V and 0 bases at J, with 16 bases between the two ends. Germline V CDR1 and CDR2: GEAIGNYY, EKD. The CDR3 DNA reads as TGTGCCTGTGTCACACTGAGGGGAAGCTCCTGGGACACCCGACAGATGTTTTTC. Its translation is CACVTLRGSSWDTRQMFF.

This clone occurred a few times. The likely explanation is a read error, given a far larger clone one base away. In the same sample, other DNA sequences code for this CDR3. The rearrangement links TRDV2 to TRDJ3, with 8 bases aligning to TRDD3. Germline values: CDR1 GEAIGNYY, CDR2 EKD. The CDR3 contains 18 residues. This CDR3 reads CACVTLGGSSWDTRQMFF. Written as DNA, the CDR3 is TGTGCCTGTGTCACACTGGGGGGAAGCTCCTGGGACACCCGCCAGATGTTTTTC.

This clone is medium-sized (0.01 to 0.1%) by share. One base separates it from a far larger clone, so it is likely a read error. This specimen includes other DNA sequences encoding the same CDR3. The chain carries TRDV2 and TRDJ1, with 7 bases lining up with TRDD3. From germline, CDR1 is GEAIGNYY and CDR2 EKD. This CDR3 comprises 16 residues. CDR3 region: CACDRLLGKGTDKLIF. CDR3 bases: TGTGCCTGTGACCGCTTACTGGGGAAAGGCACCGATAAACTCATCTTC.

This clone showed up just a few times. TCRdb assigns this DNA the protein of a much larger clone, which departs from its translation at residue 8; this likely reflects a read error, and the protein shown comes from translating the DNA. The chain couples TRDV2 to TRDJ2; no definite D call. The CDR3 is 13 residues long. V gave up 0 bases and J gave up 6 bases, with 7 bases separating them. Looked up from germline, CDR1 is GEAIGNYY and CDR2 is EKD. CDR3 sequence: CACDTGVAAQLFF. Here the CDR3 DNA reads TGTGCCTGTGACACCGGAGTGGCAGCACAACTCTTCTTT.

This clone was counted only a few times. This sequence is one base from a far larger clone and is likely a read error. Other DNA sequences in this sample translate to the same CDR3. The CDR3 region has the DNA TGTGCCTGTGTTCTAGTCTCCTTCCTACCCACCGACACCGATAAGCTCATCTTT. Its protein is CACVLVSFLPTDTDKLIF. The J gene is TRDJ1, the V gene TRDV2; 9 bases are shared with TRDD2. Germline CDR1 reads GEAIGNYY; CDR2 reads EKD. The CDR3 consists of 18 residues.

Remarks on this clone: Given a far larger clone just one base away, this is likely a sequencing read error. This CDR3 is also generated by other DNA sequences in the sample. This chain joins TRDV2 and TRDJ2; 7 bases line up with TRDD3. CDR1 is GEAIGNYY and CDR2 is EKD in the germline V gene. The CDR3 has 17 amino acids. The CDR3 spells CACDTVARDTLTAQLFF. DNA of the CDR3: TGTGCCTGTGACACCGTGGCTCGGGATACTCTGACAGCGCAACTCTTCTTT.

The sample holds a few counts of this clone. TCRdb's protein, taken from a much larger clone, differs from this DNA's translation at residue 6, likely owing to a read error; the protein displayed comes from the DNA. This sequence joins TRDV2 and TRDJ2, with D uncertain. CDR1 and CDR2 (germline): GEAIGNYY, EKD. This CDR3 region has 13 residues. The ends were cut back, 0 bases at V and 3 bases at J, with 4 bases in the middle. The CDR3 spells CACDTRVTAQLFF. The DNA for the CDR3 is TGTGCCTGTGACACCAGAGTGACAGCACAACTCTTCTTT.

On this clone: This is likely an artifact of a read error, given a far larger clone one base away. The sample holds other DNA sequences that translate to the same CDR3. The genes are TRDV2 and TRDJ2, with no clear D. The length of the CDR3 is 15 residues. Looked up from germline, CDR1 is GEAIGNYY and CDR2 is EKD. The chain's CDR3 is CACDAVESLTAQLFF. DNA of the CDR3: TGTGCTTGTGACGCCGTTGAATCCTTGACAGCACAACTCTTCTTT.

This clone has only a few counts. This sequence is one base from a far larger clone and is likely a read error. In the same sample, other DNA sequences code for this CDR3. J is TRDJ2 and V is TRDV1; D possibly uses TRDD2 or TRDD3 (6 bases each). Trimming took 0 bases from V and 8 from J, leaving 28 bases between them. The CDR3 covers 20 residues. Germline CDR1 is TSWWSYY and CDR2 is QGS. CDR3 residues: CALGELVLPPGGDRRAQLFF. CDR3 DNA sequence: TGTGCTCTTGGGGAACTAGTCCTACCCCCTGGAGGGGATCGCCGGGCACAACTCTTCTTT.

As concerns this clone: The protein given by TCRdb reflects a much larger clone and differs at residue 20 from this DNA's translation, likely from a read error; the protein shown is the DNA's translation. J is TRDJ1 and V is TRDV1; 8 nucleotides line up with TRDD3. CDR1 is TSWWSYY, CDR2 QGS, per germline. This CDR3 contains 24 residues. CDR3 region: CALGEPKRFLTHLGDQAYTNKLIF. CDR3 coding DNA: TGTGCTCTTGGGGAACCGAAGCGGTTCCTGACCCATCTGGGGGACCAGGCGTACACCAATAAACTCATCTTT.

The chain joins TRDV1 to TRDJ1, with a tentative D call TRDD3 (6 bases). This CDR3 region has 15 residues. Germline assignment: CDR1 TSWWSYY and CDR2 QGS. Trimming pared 9 bases from V and 7 bases from J, leaving 24 bases between. The CDR3 region has the DNA TGTGCTCTAGTACAGTACTGGGTCCCCGGGTCTAAACTCATCTTT. Its protein is CALVQYWVPGSKLIF.

A word on this clone: TCRdb's listed protein matches a much larger clone and diverges from this DNA's translation at residue 18, likely through a read error; the protein shown comes from the DNA. The gene calls are TRDV1 and TRDJ2, with a weak D call TRDD3 (7 bases). The V gene's germline CDR1 is TSWWSYY and CDR2 QGS. The CDR3 runs to 20 residues. CDR3 DNA: TGTGCTCTTGGGGAACTAGTCCTACCCCCTGGGGGGGATCGCCGGGCACAAATCTTCTTT. It specifies CALGELVLPPGGDRRAQIFF.

This clone was found many times. TCRdb lists the protein of a much larger clone for this DNA, which differs at residue 22, so this is likely a read error; the protein given here is translated from the DNA itself. This chain connects TRDV1 to TRDJ1, with 8 positions matching TRDD3. CDR1 is TSWWSYY and CDR2 is QGS in the germline V gene. The CDR3 spans 24 residues. Here the CDR3 reads CALGEPKRFLTHLGDQAYTDKPIF. The CDR3 DNA is TGTGCTCTTGGGGAACCGAAGCGGTTCCTGACCCATCTGGGGGACCAGGCGTACACCGATAAACCCATCTTT.

Details on this clone: A far larger clone is one base from this, pointing to a likely read error. Different DNA sequences within this sample yield the same CDR3. V usage is TRDV2 and J usage is TRDJ1, with TRDD3 matching 12 bases. From germline, CDR1 is GEAIGNYY and CDR2 EKD. The CDR3 runs to 18 residues. The CDR3 region has the DNA TGTGCTTGTGACTTTATACTGGGGGATACTAGCTACACCGATAAACTCATCTTT. It codes for CACDFILGDTSYTDKLIF.

V and J are TRDV2 and TRDJ1, with 9 bases aligning to TRDD3. The CDR3 consists of 21 residues. Germline V gives CDR1 GEAIGNYY, CDR2 EKD. V shed 0 bases, J shed 0 bases, and the junction held 19 bases outside the gene matches. The CDR3 DNA reads as TGTGCCTGTGACACCGCAGGAGGGAGACTGGGGGACCAGGCGTACACCGATAAACTCATCTTT. It codes for CACDTAGGRLGDQAYTDKLIF.